This TCR beta chain comes out of a study of graft-versus-host responses after intestinal transplantation. In the study overall: Following induction with anti-thymocyte globulin, all recipients were given tacrolimus and steroids for two to three years. Study conclusions and caveats: GvH clones appeared in recipient marrow, some first in ileum or blood.

Clones were read by immunoSEQ multiplex PCR, and TCRdb kept only the in-frame ones, dropping some. The data show over 15,000 clones, with roughly nine tenths seen just once and over 7.5% held by the top ten. The germline V gene has CDR1 SGHAT and CDR2 FQNNGV. V dropped 2 bases and J dropped 3 bases, with 5 bases sitting between them. The CDR3 contains 12 residues. Regarding this clone: The antigen is unknown.

The sample in question was PBMCs, obtained around 230 days after intestinal transplant. The J gene is TRBJ2-7, the V gene TRBV11-2, with D unresolved. The origin of this receptor is a human patient who received an intestinal transplant, so some T cells may come from the graft donor. This chain's CDR3 is CASSLRFYEQYF. CDR3 nucleotide sequence: TGTGCCAGCAGCTTACGGTTCTACGAGCAGTACTTC. The entire variable domain, with the rest obtained from reference TRBV11-2 and TRBJ2-7, is as follows: EAGVAQSPRYKIIEKRQSVAFWCNPISGHATLYWYQQILGQGPKLLIQFQNNGVVDDSQLPKDRFSAERLKGVDSTLKIQPAKLEDSAVYLCASSLRFYEQYFGPGTRLTVT.